The 10 T cell receptor beta chains below all came from one sample that was sequenced in a study of radiotherapy plus CTLA-4 blockade in lung cancer listed by TCRdb under 2018. Library construction relied on the immunoSEQ multiplex PCR assay. As stored in TCRdb, this immuneACCESS dataset retains in-frame rearrangements with V and J assigned. A fraction of the clones does not appear; measured against another copy, unresolved V genes explain less than half of the discrepancy, and the remainder lacks a known reason. The sample table lists about 32,000 clones, around 85% of them with a count of one. The ten biggest clones cover 5.8% of the sample. Material: peripheral blood, obtained from a patient treated with radiotherapy plus ipilimumab. Every receptor here comes from a human donor with non-small cell lung cancer who had stable disease on radiotherapy plus ipilimumab.

The chain couples TRBV28 to TRBJ2-2; weak D call: TRBD1 (5 bases). The CDR3 is 15 residues long. Trimming cost V 1 base and J 0 bases, with 6 bases left between them. Germline CDR1 is MDHEN and CDR2 is SYDVKM. The CDR3 loop is CASSLSRANTGELFF. Written as DNA, the CDR3 is TGTGCCAGCAGTTTATCCAGGGCGAACACCGGGGAGCTGTTTTTT.

A few counts support this clone. V usage is TRBV5-6 and J usage is TRBJ2-5, with 9 positions matching TRBD1. The CDR3 is 14 residues long. V shed 0 bases, J shed 4 bases, and the junction held 1 base outside the gene matches. Germline V gene lookup returns CDR1 SGHDT and CDR2 YYEEEE. This CDR3 is CASSLGQGGETQYF. CDR3 nucleotides: TGTGCCAGCAGCTTGGGACAGGGGGGAGAGACCCAGTACTTC.

The chain has TRBV19 and TRBJ1-1; D is perhaps TRBD1 (5 bases). CDR1 is LNHDA, CDR2 SQIVND, per germline (reference sequence). This CDR3 comprises 13 residues. With 3 bases removed from V and 1 base from J, the gap between germline ends came to 6 bases. Written as DNA, the CDR3 is TGTGCCAGTAGTATCGGGGGGAACACTGAAGCTTTCTTT. Its translation is CASSIGGNTEAFF.

The rearrangement uses TRBV9 and TRBJ2-7; 9 bases agree with TRBD1. This CDR3 is built from 15 residues. Germline-derived CDR1 and CDR2 are SGDLS and YYNGEE. The ends lost 4 bases at V and 0 bases at J; junction bases unmatched: 5. The CDR3 coding sequence is TGTGCCAGCAGCCCTGGGACAGGGCCCTCCTACGAGCAGTACTTC. Its protein is CASSPGTGPSYEQYF.

This chain links TRBV5-4 with TRBJ2-5; the match to TRBD2 covers 13 bases. With V trimmed by 4 bases and J by 1 base, 4 bases remained unmatched. The CDR3 totals 16 residues. Germline V gives CDR1 SGHNT, CDR2 YYREEE (reference sequence). The CDR3 here is CASSAGTSGIQETQYF. CDR3 DNA: TGTGCCAGCAGCGCCGGGACTAGCGGGATCCAAGAGACCCAGTACTTC.

In DNA form, the CDR3 reads TGCAGTGCTAGACGGGATTCGGGGCAGTACTTC. It yields the protein CSARRDSGQYF. This chain uses TRBV20-1 with TRBJ2-5; D is perhaps TRBD2 (5 bases). Germline V gives CDR1 DFQATT, CDR2 SNEGSKA (reference sequence). The CDR3 length is 11 residues. The germline V and J ends were trimmed by 2 bases and 11 bases, with 12 bases remaining between them.

V usage is TRBV2 and J usage is TRBJ2-2; TRBD1 is a possible D gene (5 bases). V shed 5 bases and J shed 5 bases, with 21 bases lying between them. The germline V gene encodes CDR1 SNHLY and CDR2 FYNNEI. This CDR3 has 17 residues. CDR3 loop: CASSPTPSRVGTGELFF. The CDR3, as DNA: TGTGCCAGCAGTCCTACCCCCTCCAGGGTGGGAACCGGGGAGCTGTTTTTT.

The J gene is TRBJ2-7, the V gene TRBV7-2; 14 nucleotides agree with TRBD2. Looked up from germline, CDR1 is SGHTA and CDR2 is FQGNSA. This CDR3 has 15 amino acids. V gave up 5 bases and J gave up 9 bases; unmatched junction bases: 9. The CDR3 is CASSQGLAGDIPQYF. As DNA, the CDR3 is TGTGCCAGCAGCCAGGGACTAGCGGGAGATATCCCGCAGTACTTC.

This clone has a single count. The V gene is TRBV7-2, the J gene TRBJ2-3; D ambiguous. V lost 1 base, J lost 1 base, and 6 bases lay in between. Germline CDR1 and CDR2: SGHTA and FQGNSA. There are 14 residues in the CDR3. The CDR3 DNA is TGTGCCAGCAGCTTAGAGCAACGCACAGATACGCAGTATTTT. Its translation: CASSLEQRTDTQYF.

The chain couples TRBV29-1 to TRBJ1-3, with D possibly TRBD1 on 6 matching bases. The ends were cut back, 4 bases at V and 4 bases at J, with 11 bases in the middle. Germline CDR1 reads SQVTM; CDR2 reads ANQGSEA. The CDR3 is made up of 13 amino acids. CDR3 coding DNA: TGCAGCGTTGTCAGGGGATCCGGAAACACCATATATTTT. It specifies CSVVRGSGNTIYF.